Reported below is one TCR beta chain. Its antigen is currently unknown. This sample stems from a study of shared clonotypes between healthy human individuals. Cells designated naive CD8 were CD45RO-negative and were positively selected for CCR7, with terminally differentiated effector memory CD45RA+ cells excluded. The ends lost 0 bases at V and 6 bases at J; junction bases unmatched: 4. The CDR3 length is 15 residues. The V gene's germline CDR1 is MNHEY and CDR2 SMNVEV (reference sequence). Findings and limits, study-wide: Memory subsets had estimated richness that was generally smaller than that of naive subsets.

Only in-frame clones appear in the TCRdb table, and some are missing; sequencing was by immunoSEQ multiplex PCR. Among around 560,000 clones listed, about 95% were seen once. Material for sequencing was naive CD8+ T cells sorted from blood. The TCR comes from a woman aged 25-40 years in good health. The rearrangement joins TRBV27 to TRBJ1-4; the match to TRBD1 covers 7 bases. The CDR3 is CASSLSVGGDEKLFF. The CDR3 DNA reads as TGTGCCAGCAGTTTATCGGTAGGGGGCGATGAAAAACTGTTTTTT. The full variable domain, in which reference TRBV27 and TRBJ1-4 provide the parts outside the CDR3, is EAQVTQNPRYLITVTGKKLTVTCSQNMNHEYMSWYRQDPGLGLRQIYYSMNVEVTDKGDVPEGYKVSRKEKRNFPLILESPSPNQTSLYFCASSLSVGGDEKLFFGSGTQLSVL.